This T cell receptor (beta chain) was identified during a study of OX40 agonist ivuxolimab in advanced cancers. In the study overall: One hepatocellular carcinoma and a couple of cutaneous melanoma patients partially responded.

Study results and caveats: Researchers report that CD8+ T cells had, on average, more expanded clones than CD4+.

This clone is a singleton in its sample. As yet, its antigen is unknown. V lost 5 bases, J lost 1 base, and 11 bases lay in between. From germline, CDR1 is SGHTA and CDR2 FQGNSA. The CDR3 contains 14 residues. Only in-frame clones appear in the TCRdb table, and some are missing; sequencing was by immunoSEQ multiplex PCR. The sample yields fewer than 65,000 clones, about nine tenths seen once. At baseline, cycle 4 day 1, and cycle 7 day 1, blood was sampled. The origin of this receptor is an adult with an advanced solid tumor such as melanoma, head and neck, liver or kidney cancer. The rearrangement uses TRBV7-2 and TRBJ1-1; D unclear. Material: CD4+ or CD8+ T cells sorted from blood, obtained in a trial of the OX40 agonist ivuxolimab. CDR3 amino acids: CASSLYHGNTEAFF. Written as DNA, the CDR3 is TGTGCCAGCAGCCTTTACCATGGGAACACTGAAGCTTTCTTT.